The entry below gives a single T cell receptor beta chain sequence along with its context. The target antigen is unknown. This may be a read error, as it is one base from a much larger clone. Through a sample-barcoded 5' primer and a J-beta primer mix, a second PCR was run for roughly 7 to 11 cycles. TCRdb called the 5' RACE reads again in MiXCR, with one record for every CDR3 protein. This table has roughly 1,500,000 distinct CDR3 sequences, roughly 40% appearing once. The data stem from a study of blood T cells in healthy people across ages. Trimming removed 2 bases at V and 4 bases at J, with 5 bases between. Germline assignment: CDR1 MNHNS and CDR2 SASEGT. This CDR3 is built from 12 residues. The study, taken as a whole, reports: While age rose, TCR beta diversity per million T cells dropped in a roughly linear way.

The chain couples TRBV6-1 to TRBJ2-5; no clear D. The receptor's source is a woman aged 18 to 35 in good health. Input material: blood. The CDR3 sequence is CASSEWAETQYF. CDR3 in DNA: TGTGCCAGCAGTGAATGGGCAGAGACCCAGTACTTC.